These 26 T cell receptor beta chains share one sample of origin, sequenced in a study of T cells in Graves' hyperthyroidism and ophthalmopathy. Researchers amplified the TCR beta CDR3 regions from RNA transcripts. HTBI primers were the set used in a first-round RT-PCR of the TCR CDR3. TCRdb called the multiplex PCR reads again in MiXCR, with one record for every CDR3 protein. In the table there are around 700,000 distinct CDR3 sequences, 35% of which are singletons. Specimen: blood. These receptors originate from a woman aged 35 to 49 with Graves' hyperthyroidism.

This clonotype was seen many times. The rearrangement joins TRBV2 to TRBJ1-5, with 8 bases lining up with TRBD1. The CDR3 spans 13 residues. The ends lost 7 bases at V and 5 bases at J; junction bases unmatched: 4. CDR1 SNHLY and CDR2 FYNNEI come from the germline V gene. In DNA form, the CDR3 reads TGTGCCAGCAATCTACAGGGGGATCAGCCCCAGCATTTT. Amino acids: CASNLQGDQPQHF. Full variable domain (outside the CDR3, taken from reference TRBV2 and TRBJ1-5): EPEVTQTPSHQVTQMGQEVILRCVPISNHLYFYWYRQILGQKVEFLVSFYNNEISEKSEIFDDQFSVERPDGSNFTLKIRSTKLEDSAMYFCASNLQGDQPQHFGDGTRLSIL.

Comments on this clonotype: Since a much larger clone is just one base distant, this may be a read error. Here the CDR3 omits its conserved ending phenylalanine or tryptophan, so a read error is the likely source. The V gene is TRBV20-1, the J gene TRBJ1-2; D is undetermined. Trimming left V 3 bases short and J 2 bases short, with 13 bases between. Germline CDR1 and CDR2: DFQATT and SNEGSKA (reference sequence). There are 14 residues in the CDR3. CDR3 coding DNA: TGCAGTGCTAGCCCGCTGACTCGCAACTATGGCTACACCCTC. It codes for CSASPLTRNYGYTL.

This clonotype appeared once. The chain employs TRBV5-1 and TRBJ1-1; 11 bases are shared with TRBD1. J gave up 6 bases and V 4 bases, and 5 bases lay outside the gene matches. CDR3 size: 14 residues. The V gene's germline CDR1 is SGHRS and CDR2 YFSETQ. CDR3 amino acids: CASSDRTGGPEAFF. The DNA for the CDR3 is TGCGCCAGCAGCGATAGGACAGGGGGCCCTGAAGCTTTCTTT.

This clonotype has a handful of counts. The CDR3 DNA reads as TGTGCCAGCAGCGAGGGCGGGTCTTACAATGAGCAGTTCTTC. Protein product: CASSEGGSYNEQFF. The rearrangement uses TRBV7-9 and TRBJ2-7; maybe TRBD2 (5 bases). Matching the DNA end better, TRBJ2-1 makes the J call doubtful. The CDR3 length is 14 residues. Germline V gene data show CDR1 as SEHNR and CDR2 as FQNEAQ (reference sequence).

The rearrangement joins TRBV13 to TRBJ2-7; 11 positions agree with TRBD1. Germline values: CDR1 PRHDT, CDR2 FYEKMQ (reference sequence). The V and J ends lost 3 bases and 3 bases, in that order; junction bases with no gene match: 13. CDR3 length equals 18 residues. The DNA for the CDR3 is TGTGCCAGCAGCTTTTCCAGGGGTACCGGGACAGGGGGCTACGAGCAGTACTTC. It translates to CASSFSRGTGTGGYEQYF.

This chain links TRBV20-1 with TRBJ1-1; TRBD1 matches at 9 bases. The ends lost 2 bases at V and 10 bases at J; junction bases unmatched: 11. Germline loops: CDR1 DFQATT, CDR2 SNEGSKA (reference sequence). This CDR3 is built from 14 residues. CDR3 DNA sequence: TGCAGTGCTAGACCGACAGGGGGGGTCGGGGGAGCTTTCTTT. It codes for CSARPTGGVGGAFF.

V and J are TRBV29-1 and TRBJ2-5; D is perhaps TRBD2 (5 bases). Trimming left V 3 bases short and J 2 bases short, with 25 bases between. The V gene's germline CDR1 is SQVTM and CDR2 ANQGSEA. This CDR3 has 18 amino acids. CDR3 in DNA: TGCAGCGTTGACGACGGGGTAGATGAGGCGGCCGTTCAAGAGACCCAGTACTTC. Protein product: CSVDDGVDEAAVQETQYF.

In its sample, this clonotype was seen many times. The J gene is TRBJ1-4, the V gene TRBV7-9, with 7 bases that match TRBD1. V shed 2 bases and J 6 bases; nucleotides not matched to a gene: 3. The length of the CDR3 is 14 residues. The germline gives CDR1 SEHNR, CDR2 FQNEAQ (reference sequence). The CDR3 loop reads CASSLIGTDEKLFF. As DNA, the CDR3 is TGTGCCAGCAGCTTAATAGGGACAGATGAAAAACTGTTTTTT.

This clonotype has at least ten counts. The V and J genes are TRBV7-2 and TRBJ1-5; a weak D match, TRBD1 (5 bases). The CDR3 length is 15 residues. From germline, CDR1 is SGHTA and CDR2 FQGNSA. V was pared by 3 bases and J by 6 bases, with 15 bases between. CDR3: CASSFVRVAGQPQHF. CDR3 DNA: TGTGCCAGCAGCTTCGTCAGGGTCGCTGGTCAGCCCCAGCATTTT.

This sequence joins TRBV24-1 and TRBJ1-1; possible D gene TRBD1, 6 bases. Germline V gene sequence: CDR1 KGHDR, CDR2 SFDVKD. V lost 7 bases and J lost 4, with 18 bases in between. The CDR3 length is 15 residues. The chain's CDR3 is CATSAGLAGVTEAFF. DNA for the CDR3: TGTGCCACCAGCGCGGGGTTGGCAGGGGTCACTGAAGCTTTCTTT.

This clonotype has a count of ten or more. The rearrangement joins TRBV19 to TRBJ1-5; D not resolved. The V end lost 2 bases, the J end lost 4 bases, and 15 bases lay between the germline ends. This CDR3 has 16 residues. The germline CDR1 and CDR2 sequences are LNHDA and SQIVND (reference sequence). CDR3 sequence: CASSIFSSWGNQPQHF. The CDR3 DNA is TGTGCCAGTAGTATATTCTCTTCGTGGGGTAATCAGCCCCAGCATTTT.

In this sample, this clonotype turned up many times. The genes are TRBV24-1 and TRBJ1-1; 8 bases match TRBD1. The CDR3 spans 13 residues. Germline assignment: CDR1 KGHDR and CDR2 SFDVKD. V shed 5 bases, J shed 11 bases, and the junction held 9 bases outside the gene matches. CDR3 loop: CATSAGRGLRAFF. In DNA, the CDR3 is TGTGCCACCAGTGCTGGCAGGGGGCTTAGGGCTTTCTTT.

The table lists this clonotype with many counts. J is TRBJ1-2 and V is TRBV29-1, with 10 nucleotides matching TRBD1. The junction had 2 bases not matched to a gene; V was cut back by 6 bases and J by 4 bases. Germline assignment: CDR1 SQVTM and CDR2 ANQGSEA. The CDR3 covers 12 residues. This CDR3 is CSVDRGTYGYTF. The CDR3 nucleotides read TGCAGCGTGGACAGGGGGACCTATGGCTACACCTTC.

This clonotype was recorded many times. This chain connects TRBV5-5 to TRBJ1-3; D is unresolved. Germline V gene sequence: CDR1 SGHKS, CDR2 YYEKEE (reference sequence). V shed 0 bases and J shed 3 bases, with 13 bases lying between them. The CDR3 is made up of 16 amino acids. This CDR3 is CASSLAGDRVGNTIYF. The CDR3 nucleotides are TGTGCCAGCAGCTTGGCCGGGGATCGGGTTGGAAACACCATATATTTT.

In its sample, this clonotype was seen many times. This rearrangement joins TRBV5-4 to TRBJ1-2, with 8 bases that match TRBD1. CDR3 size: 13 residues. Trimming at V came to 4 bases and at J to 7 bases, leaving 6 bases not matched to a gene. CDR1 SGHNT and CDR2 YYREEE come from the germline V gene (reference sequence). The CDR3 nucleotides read TGTGCCAGCAGCCGAACAGGGGGTAGTGGCTACACCTTC. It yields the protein CASSRTGGSGYTF. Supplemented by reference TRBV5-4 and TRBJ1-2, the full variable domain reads ETGVTQSPTHLIKTRGQQVTLRCSSQSGHNTVSWYQQALGQGPQFIFQYYREEENGRGNFPPRFSGLQFPNYSSELNVNALELDDSALYLCASSRTGGSGYTFGSGTRLTVV.

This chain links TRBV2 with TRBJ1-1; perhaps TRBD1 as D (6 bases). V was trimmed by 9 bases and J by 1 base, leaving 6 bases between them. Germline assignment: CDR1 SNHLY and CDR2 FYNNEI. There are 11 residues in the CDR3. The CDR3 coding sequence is TGTGCCAGACAGGGGAACACTGAAGCTTTCTTT. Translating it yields CARQGNTEAFF.

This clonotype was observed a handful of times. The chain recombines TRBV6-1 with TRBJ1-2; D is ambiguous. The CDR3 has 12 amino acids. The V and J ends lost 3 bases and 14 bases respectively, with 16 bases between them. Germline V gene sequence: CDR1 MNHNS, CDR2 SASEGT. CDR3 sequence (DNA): TGTGCCAGCAGTGATCTGGCGGATTCTTCAACCTTC. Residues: CASSDLADSSTF.

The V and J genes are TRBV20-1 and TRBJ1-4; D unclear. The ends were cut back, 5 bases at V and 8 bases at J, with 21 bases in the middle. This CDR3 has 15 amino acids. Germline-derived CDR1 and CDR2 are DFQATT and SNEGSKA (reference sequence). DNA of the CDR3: TGCAGTGCTTATCCGAGGACGGTCGATTCCGAAAAACTGTTTTTT. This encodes CSAYPRTVDSEKLFF.

This CDR3 is CSVESGRDQPQHF. The CDR3 region has the DNA TGCAGCGTTGAAAGCGGCAGGGATCAGCCCCAGCATTTT. This chain uses TRBV29-1 with TRBJ1-5, with D tentatively TRBD1 (5 bases). Deletions cut 2 bases from V and 5 bases from J, with 10 bases between. Germline CDR1 is SQVTM and CDR2 is ANQGSEA. This CDR3 region has 13 residues.

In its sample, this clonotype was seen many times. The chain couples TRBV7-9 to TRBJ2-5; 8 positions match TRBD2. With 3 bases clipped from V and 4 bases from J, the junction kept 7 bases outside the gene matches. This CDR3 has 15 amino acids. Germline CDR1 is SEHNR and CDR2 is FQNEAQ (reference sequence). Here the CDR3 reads CASSFPGREGETQYF. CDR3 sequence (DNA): TGTGCCAGCAGCTTCCCGGGACGGGAGGGAGAGACCCAGTACTTC.

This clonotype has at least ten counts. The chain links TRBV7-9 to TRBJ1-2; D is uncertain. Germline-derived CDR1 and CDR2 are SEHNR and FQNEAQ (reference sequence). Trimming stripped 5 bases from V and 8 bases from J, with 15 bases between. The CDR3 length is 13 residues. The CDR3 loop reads CASSPTEAGGYTF. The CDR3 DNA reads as TGTGCCAGCAGCCCGACGGAAGCTGGGGGCTACACCTTC.

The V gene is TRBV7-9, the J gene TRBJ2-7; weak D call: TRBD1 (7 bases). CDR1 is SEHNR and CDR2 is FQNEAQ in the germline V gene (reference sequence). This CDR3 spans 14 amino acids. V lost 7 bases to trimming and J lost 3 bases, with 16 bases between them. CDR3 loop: CASTEPGGNYEQYF. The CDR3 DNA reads TGTGCCAGCACCGAACCAGGGGGGAACTACGAGCAGTACTTC.

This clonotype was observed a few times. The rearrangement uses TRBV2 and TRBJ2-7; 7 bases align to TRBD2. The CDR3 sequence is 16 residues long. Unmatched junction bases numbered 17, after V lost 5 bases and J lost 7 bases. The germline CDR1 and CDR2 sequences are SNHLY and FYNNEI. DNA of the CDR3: TGTGCCAGCAGTTACTCGCCGGGACTACCTTATGGTGAGCAGTACTTC. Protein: CASSYSPGLPYGEQYF.

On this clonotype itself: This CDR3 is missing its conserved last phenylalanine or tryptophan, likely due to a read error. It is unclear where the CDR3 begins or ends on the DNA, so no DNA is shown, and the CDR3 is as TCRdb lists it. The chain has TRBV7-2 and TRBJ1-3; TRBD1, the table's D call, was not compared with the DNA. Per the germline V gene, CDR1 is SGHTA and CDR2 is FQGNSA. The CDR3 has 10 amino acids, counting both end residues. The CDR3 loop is CASSQDQGPR.

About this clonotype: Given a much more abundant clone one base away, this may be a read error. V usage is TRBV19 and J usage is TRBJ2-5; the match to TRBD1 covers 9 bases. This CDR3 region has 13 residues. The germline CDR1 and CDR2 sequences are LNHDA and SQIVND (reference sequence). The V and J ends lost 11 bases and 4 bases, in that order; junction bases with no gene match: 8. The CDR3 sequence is CACGQGQAETQYF. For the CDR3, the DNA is TGTGCCTGCGGACAGGGGCAAGCAGAGACCCAGTACTTC.

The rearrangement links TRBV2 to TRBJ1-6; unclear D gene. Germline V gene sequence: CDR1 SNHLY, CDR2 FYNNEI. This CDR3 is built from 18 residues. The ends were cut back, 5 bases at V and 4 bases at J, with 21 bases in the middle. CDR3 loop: CASSLRREGRTYNSPLHF. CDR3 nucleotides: TGTGCCAGCAGTTTGCGGCGGGAGGGCCGTACATATAATTCACCCCTCCACTTT.